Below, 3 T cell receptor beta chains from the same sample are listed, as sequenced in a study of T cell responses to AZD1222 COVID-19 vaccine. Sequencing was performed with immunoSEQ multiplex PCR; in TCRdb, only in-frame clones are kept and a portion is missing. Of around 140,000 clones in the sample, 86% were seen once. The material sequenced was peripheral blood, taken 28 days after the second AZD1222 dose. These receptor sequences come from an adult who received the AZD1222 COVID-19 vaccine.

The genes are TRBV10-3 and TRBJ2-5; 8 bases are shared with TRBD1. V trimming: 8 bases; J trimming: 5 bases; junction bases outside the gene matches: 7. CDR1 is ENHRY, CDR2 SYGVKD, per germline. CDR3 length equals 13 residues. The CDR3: CAIGQGAGETQYF. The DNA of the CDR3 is TGTGCCATCGGGCAGGGGGCAGGTGAGACCCAGTACTTC.

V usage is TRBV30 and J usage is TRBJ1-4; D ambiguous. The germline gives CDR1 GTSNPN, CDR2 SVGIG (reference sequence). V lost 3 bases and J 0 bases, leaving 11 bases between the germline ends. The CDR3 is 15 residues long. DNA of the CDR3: TGTGCCTGGAGCGACACCGGGTCAACTAATGAAAAACTGTTTTTT. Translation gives CAWSDTGSTNEKLFF.

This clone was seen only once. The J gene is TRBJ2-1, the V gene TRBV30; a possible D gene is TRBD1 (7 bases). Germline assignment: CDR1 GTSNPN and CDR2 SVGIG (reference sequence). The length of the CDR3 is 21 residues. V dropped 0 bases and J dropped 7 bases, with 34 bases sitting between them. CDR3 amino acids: CAWSVLIGARREGGLDNEQFF. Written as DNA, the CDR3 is TGTGCCTGGAGTGTACTCATAGGGGCGCGGAGGGAAGGGGGCCTGGATAATGAGCAGTTCTTC.